This T cell receptor (beta chain) stems from a study of cytomegalovirus exposure and HLA in healthy donors. Only in-frame clones appear in the TCRdb table, and some are missing; sequencing was by immunoSEQ multiplex PCR. The table has 280,000 or so clones, over 75% seen once. Looked up from germline, CDR1 is KGHSH and CDR2 is LQKENI. This CDR3 spans 16 amino acids. V shed 1 base and J shed 0 bases, with 12 bases lying between them. Whole-study results and caveats: High sensitivity and specificity were reportedly achieved when the classifier diagnosed cytomegalovirus status.

Concerning this clone: Its antigen is as yet unknown.

The donors formed part of the approximately 120-subject validation cohort, distinct from the roughly 700-subject first cohort. The chain combines TRBV18 with TRBJ1-2; D unresolved. The sample consisted of PBMCs. The TCR comes from a woman between 18 and 30 years old in good health and CMV-seronegative. The CDR3 spells CASSPLQTVANYGYTF. The CDR3 bases are TGTGCCAGCTCACCACTTCAAACAGTCGCTAACTATGGCTACACCTTC.